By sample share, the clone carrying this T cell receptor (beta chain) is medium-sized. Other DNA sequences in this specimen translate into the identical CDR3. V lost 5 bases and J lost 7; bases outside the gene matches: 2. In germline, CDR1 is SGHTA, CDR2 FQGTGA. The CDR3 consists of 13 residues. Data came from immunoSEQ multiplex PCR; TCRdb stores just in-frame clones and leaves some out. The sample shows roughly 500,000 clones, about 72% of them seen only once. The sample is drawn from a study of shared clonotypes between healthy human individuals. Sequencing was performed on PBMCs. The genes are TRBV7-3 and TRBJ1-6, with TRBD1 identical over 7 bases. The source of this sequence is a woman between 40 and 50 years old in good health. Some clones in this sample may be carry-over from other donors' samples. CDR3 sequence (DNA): TGTGCCAGCAGCACGGGACAGAATTCACCCCTCCACTTT. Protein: CASSTGQNSPLHF.